The next 3 T cell receptor beta chains were all read from a single sample in a study of CD8 T cells in ankylosing spondylitis. Points from the study as a whole: It appeared that ankylosing spondylitis blood was characterized by a TCR beta motif of about 8 highly homologous variants.

Their antigen targets remain unknown. TCRdb analysed the 5' RACE reads with MiXCR anew, one entry per CDR3 protein. The sample lists 700,000 to 1,000,000 distinct CDR3 sequences, 10% to 15% occurring once. The specimen was blood, either unsorted or a sorted T cell fraction (not recorded which). These TCRs come from a male donor with ankylosing spondylitis.

Details on this clonotype: One base away lies a much larger clone, so this may be a sequencing read error. The rearrangement links TRBV29-1 to TRBJ2-3, with D perhaps matching TRBD2 (5 bases). The CDR3 sequence is 13 residues long. Germline V gene data show CDR1 as SQVTM and CDR2 as ANQGSEA. CDR3 sequence (DNA): TGCAGCGTTGGACTTGCTAGCACAGATAGGCAGTATTTT. Translating gives CSVGLASTDRQYF.

This clonotype has a count of ten or more. The chain uses TRBV2 and TRBJ2-6, with unresolved D. V was clipped by 5 bases and J by 0 bases, with 2 bases between them. This CDR3 has 13 residues. Germline lookup yields CDR1 SNHLY and CDR2 FYNNEI. For the CDR3, the DNA is TGTGCCAGCAGTAACTCTGGGGCCAACGTCCTGACTTTC. Protein sequence: CASSNSGANVLTF.

This chain joins TRBV20-1 and TRBJ2-2; 7 nucleotides agree with TRBD2. Germline trimming cut 1 base from V and 1 base from J; bases unmatched to any gene: 3. The germline CDR1 and CDR2 sequences are DFQATT and SNEGSKA (reference sequence). The CDR3 contains 15 residues. The CDR3, as DNA: TGCAGTGCTAGAGCGGCGGGGGTGAACACCGGGGAGCTGTTTTTT. Translating gives CSARAAGVNTGELFF.